Presented here are 14 T cell receptor beta chains from one specimen sequenced in a study of blood T cell repertoires in COVID-19 (dated by TCRdb to about 2020). The library was built by means of the immunoSEQ multiplex PCR assay. This is the immuneACCESS table as TCRdb keeps it, with only in-frame sequences that have V and J called. A part of the clones is gone; compared with another copy, unresolved V genes explain less than half, and the rest is unexplained. The sample table contains around 98,000 clones; only one count was recorded for around 85% of them. The biggest ten clones account for 15% to 20% of the sample. The source material was peripheral blood. The receptors shown here come from a woman aged 55-70 years with acute or convalescent COVID-19.

The chain couples TRBV13 to TRBJ1-1; D may be TRBD1 (5 bases). The CDR3 covers 14 residues. The V end lost 0 bases, the J end lost 5 bases, and 10 bases lay between the germline ends. Germline V lookup: CDR1 PRHDT, CDR2 FYEKMQ (reference sequence). DNA for the CDR3: TGTGCCAGCAGCTTAGGGGGCAGGGTTACTGAAGCTTTCTTT. Its protein product is CASSLGGRVTEAFF.

In this sample, this clone turned up a few times. Other DNA sequences of this sample code for an identical CDR3. V gene TRBV7-2 combines with J gene TRBJ2-6; perhaps TRBD1 as D (6 bases). Trimming pared 1 base from V and 0 bases from J, leaving 7 bases between. Germline V gene data show CDR1 as SGHTA and CDR2 as FQGNSA. The CDR3 has 16 residues. The CDR3 loop reads CASSLGQASGANVLTF. CDR3 nucleotide sequence: TGTGCCAGCAGCTTAGGACAGGCCTCTGGGGCCAACGTCCTGACTTTC.

This chain uses TRBV2 with TRBJ2-7, with 9 bases aligning to TRBD1. The CDR3 length is 17 residues. V shed 4 bases and J 0 bases; nucleotides not matched to a gene: 10. Per the germline V gene, CDR1 is SNHLY and CDR2 is FYNNEI. In nucleotides, the CDR3 is TGTGCCAGCAGTGCATCCGATTGGGACAGGGACTCCTACGAGCAGTACTTC. It is translated as CASSASDWDRDSYEQYF.

The V gene is TRBV30, the J gene TRBJ1-3, with 7 bases aligning to TRBD1. The CDR3 spans 17 residues. Germline CDR1 is GTSNPN and CDR2 is SVGIG (reference sequence). Trimming removed 2 bases from V and 0 bases from J; junction bases left unmatched: 10. For the CDR3, the DNA is TGTGCCTGGAGTCCTCTGACAGGGCCTTCCTCTGGAAACACCATATATTTT. It codes for CAWSPLTGPSSGNTIYF.

This clone was counted ten times or more. V usage is TRBV19 and J usage is TRBJ1-5; D might be TRBD1 (5 bases). The CDR3 sequence is 13 residues long. The ends were cut back, 6 bases at V and 4 bases at J, with 10 bases in the middle. Germline V gene sequence: CDR1 LNHDA, CDR2 SQIVND (reference sequence). CDR3 nucleotide sequence: TGTGCCAGTAGCCGGACACAAAATCAGCCCCAGCATTTT. Protein: CASSRTQNQPQHF.

This clone was picked up a small number of times. The V and J genes are TRBV5-4 and TRBJ1-4; 8 positions agree with TRBD1. This CDR3 contains 14 residues. Trimming took 2 bases from V and 8 from J; bases not matched to a gene: 5. CDR1 and CDR2 (germline): SGHNT, YYREEE (reference sequence). The CDR3 DNA sequence: TGTGCCAGCAGCTTCAACAGGGGGGTAGAAAAACTGTTTTTT. Amino acid sequence: CASSFNRGVEKLFF.

Points on this clone: Possible read error: a much larger clone is one base away. The chain joins TRBV7-2 to TRBJ2-7, with 13 bases aligning to TRBD2. J gave up 4 bases and V 5 bases, and 2 bases lay outside the gene matches. Per the germline V gene, CDR1 is SGHTA and CDR2 is FQGNSA. This CDR3 has 14 residues. The CDR3 coding sequence is TGTGCCAGCAGCCTGGGACTAGCGGGGTACGAGCAGTACTTC. Amino acid sequence: CASSLGLAGYEQYF. Drawing the rest from reference TRBV7-2 and TRBJ2-7, the complete variable domain is GAGVSQSPSNKVTEKGKDVELRCDPISGHTALYWYRQSLGQGLEFLIYFQGNSAPDKSGLPSDRFSAERTGGSVSTLTIQRTQQEDSAVYLCASSLGLAGYEQYFGPGTRLTVT.

The chain couples TRBV19 to TRBJ2-3, with 12 nucleotides matching TRBD2. Germline loops: CDR1 LNHDA, CDR2 SQIVND (reference sequence). V was pared by 3 bases and J by 5 bases, with 3 bases of the junction left unmatched. The CDR3 covers 15 residues. The CDR3 DNA sequence: TGTGCCAGTAGTATCCTAGCGGGGGGGCAAGATACGCAGTATTTT. Encoded protein: CASSILAGGQDTQYF.

The V and J genes are TRBV25-1 and TRBJ2-3; TRBD2 matches 8 bases. The CDR3 contains 17 residues. Germline values: CDR1 MGHDK, CDR2 SYGVNS. The trim removed 4 bases at V and 4 bases at J, leaving 13 bases unmatched. The CDR3: CASSGWSLAGGADTQYF. In DNA, the CDR3 is TGTGCCAGCAGTGGATGGTCTCTAGCGGGTGGTGCAGATACGCAGTATTTT.

The chain recombines TRBV30 with TRBJ1-3; D ambiguous. Germline CDR1 reads GTSNPN; CDR2 reads SVGIG (reference sequence). This CDR3 is built from 16 residues. Trimming took 0 bases from V and 4 from J, leaving 16 bases between them. The CDR3 reads CAWSVISGGLGNTIYF. CDR3 coding DNA: TGTGCCTGGAGTGTAATCAGCGGAGGGTTGGGAAACACCATATATTTT. The full variable domain, completed using reference TRBV30 and TRBJ1-3, is SQTIHQWPATLVQPVGSPLSLECTVEGTSNPNLYWYRQAAGRGLQLLFYSVGIGQISSEVPQNLSASRPQDRQFILSSKKLLLSDSGFYLCAWSVISGGLGNTIYFGEGSWLTVV.

The genes are TRBV5-4 and TRBJ2-4, with TRBD2 identical over 8 bases. This CDR3 region has 17 residues. The J segment lost 8 bases and the V segment lost 0 bases, leaving 13 bases of the junction unmatched. In germline, CDR1 is SGHNT, CDR2 YYREEE (reference sequence). The CDR3 nucleotides read TGTGCCAGCAGCTTGGGAAACCCGGGACGGGGGGGGTACATTCAGTACTTC. It codes for CASSLGNPGRGGYIQYF.

This chain uses TRBV3-1 (or the pseudogene TRBV3-2) with TRBJ1-5; TRBD1 might be the D (6 bases). The germline V gene has CDR1 LGHDT and CDR2 YNNKEL (reference sequence). With 4 bases removed from V and 6 bases from J, the gap between germline ends came to 10 bases. The CDR3 totals 13 residues. The CDR3 spells CASSPKGVQPQHF. Here the CDR3 DNA reads TGTGCCAGCAGCCCTAAGGGGGTTCAGCCCCAGCATTTT.

The rearrangement uses TRBV7-2 and TRBJ2-3; no firm D call. Germline V gene lookup returns CDR1 SGHTA and CDR2 FQGNSA. V was clipped by 6 bases and J by 6 bases, with 16 bases between them. The CDR3 is 14 amino acids. CDR3 region: CASSFQRSRDTQYF. The CDR3 DNA sequence: TGTGCCAGCAGTTTTCAGAGGTCTCGGGATACGCAGTATTTT. The whole variable domain, filled in from reference TRBV7-2 and TRBJ2-3, reads GAGVSQSPSNKVTEKGKDVELRCDPISGHTALYWYRQSLGQGLEFLIYFQGNSAPDKSGLPSDRFSAERTGGSVSTLTIQRTQQEDSAVYLCASSFQRSRDTQYFGPGTRLTVL.

The rearrangement links TRBV3-1 (or the pseudogene TRBV3-2) to TRBJ2-5; 12 bases agree with TRBD2. The CDR3 spans 18 residues. The germline gives CDR1 LGHDT, CDR2 YNNKEL (reference sequence). Trimming at V came to 0 bases and at J to 5 bases, leaving 10 bases not matched to a gene. In DNA, the CDR3 is TGTGCCAGCAGCCAAGATCTACTAGCGGGGGGCCACCGGGAGACCCAGTACTTC. Translating it yields CASSQDLLAGGHRETQYF.